This is a list of T cell receptor beta chains from one sample in a study of cytomegalovirus exposure and HLA in healthy donors. Data came from immunoSEQ multiplex PCR; TCRdb stores just in-frame clones and leaves some out. This sample has 250,000 or so clones, with approximately 91% found just once. Material for sequencing was PBMCs. These receptors originate from a girl aged 2 to 9 in good health and CMV-seronegative. The CDR3 runs from the conserved cysteine through the conserved F or W. D genes are given only for firm matches. Size is stated for part of the rows, as once, few or many counts, or as a class when the clone is expanded.

D gene	V gene	clone size	J gene	CDR3 DNA	CDR3 protein
-	TRBV30	-	TRBJ2-1	TGTGCCTGGAGTGTGACTAGTTACAATGAGCAGTTCTTC	CAWSVTSYNEQFF
TRBD1	TRBV6-1	-	TRBJ1-4	TGTGCCAGCAGCGGACAGGGGGGAGGTGAAAAACTGTTTTTT	CASSGQGGGEKLFF
-	TRBV25-1	few	TRBJ1-4	TGTGCCAGCAGTGCGGGGGTTAGAGCAACTAATGAAAAACTGTTTTTT	CASSAGVRATNEKLFF
-	TRBV21-1	-	TRBJ2-2	TGTGCCAGCAGCAAAGTTGAGGGGGCCGGGGAGCTGTTTTTT	CASSKVEGAGELFF
TRBD1	TRBV10-2	-	TRBJ1-2	TGCGCCAGCACCGTGGGGGGACAGGGCGACTACACCTTC	CASTVGGQGDYTF
-	TRBV30	-	TRBJ1-2	TGTGCCTGGAACAAACAGGGTAACTATGGCTACACCTTC	CAWNKQGNYGYTF
TRBD1	TRBV5-5	-	TRBJ1-1	TGTGCCAGCAGCGGGCCAGGGGGAACTGAAGCTTTCTTT	CASSGPGGTEAFF
TRBD2	TRBV7-3	-	TRBJ2-1	TGTGCCAGCAGCCCGCGGGGGGCCGGGCTGGGGGATGAGCAGTTCTTC	CASSPRGAGLGDEQFF
-	TRBV11-2	-	TRBJ2-7	TGTGCCAGCAGTAAAACGACCGGCGGGGATGAGCAGTACTTC	CASSKTTGGDEQYF
-	TRBV10-1	-	TRBJ1-5	TGCGCCAGCAGTGATGTGGGCCATCAGCCCCAGCATTTT	CASSDVGHQPQHF
-	TRBV2	-	TRBJ1-1	TGTGCCAGCGGACGGGACCGAGTAGGGGGCACTGAAGCTTTCTTT	CASGRDRVGGTEAFF
-	TRBV10-3	-	TRBJ1-2	TGTGCCATCAGTGAGGGGGGGAGCAGCCAGCGCTACACCTTC	CAISEGGSSQRYTF
TRBD1	TRBV19	once	TRBJ2-5	TGTGCCAGTAGTACCGGAGACAGGGACCTTAATAAAGAGACCCAGTACTTC	CASSTGDRDLNKETQYF
-	TRBV23-1	-	TRBJ2-7	TGCGCCAGCAGCCCCACCAGGGAGCAGTACTTC	CASSPTREQYF
TRBD2	TRBV7-2	-	TRBJ2-1	TGTGCCAGCAGCTTAGATGTTAGCGGGCTAGAGCAGTTCTTC	CASSLDVSGLEQFF
-	TRBV7-2	once	TRBJ2-7	TGTGCCAGCAGCTTAGCCCCGGGAGCTACCTACGAGCAGTACTTC	CASSLAPGATYEQYF
-	TRBV7-8	once	TRBJ2-1	TGTGCCAGCAGCTTAATAGTGTCGCCCCTGAATGAGCAGTTCTTC	CASSLIVSPLNEQFF
TRBD1	TRBV15	-	TRBJ2-5	TGTGCCACCAGCAGACTGACAGGGGAAAGTAGGGAGACCCAGTACTTC	CATSRLTGESRETQYF
TRBD2	TRBV5-1	-	TRBJ2-7	TGCGCCAGCAGCTCACTAGCGGGAAGCGACGAGCAGTACTTC	CASSSLAGSDEQYF
-	TRBV6-1	-	TRBJ1-2	TGTGCCAGCACCCCCAACCCCAGATCCTATGGCTACACCTTC	CASTPNPRSYGYTF
TRBD2	TRBV5-4	-	TRBJ2-3	TGTGCCAGCAGGTTTAGCGGGGGGGACACAGATACGCAGTATTTT	CASRFSGGDTDTQYF
TRBD1	TRBV28	-	TRBJ2-2	TGTGCCAGCACCAGGGACAGGGGGCGACGAGCCACCGGGGAGCTGTTTTTT	CASTRDRGRRATGELFF
-	TRBV9	-	TRBJ2-3	TGTGCCAGCAGCGCCTCGGAAGGGGCCAGCACAGATACGCAGTATTTT	CASSASEGASTDTQYF
-	TRBV27	-	TRBJ1-1	TGTGCCAGCAGTTTTTATGGGGGGGGTAACACTGAAGCTTTCTTT	CASSFYGGGNTEAFF
TRBD2	TRBV27	-	TRBJ2-1	TGTGCCAGCAGTTTAGAGGGACTAGAGCAGTTCTTC	CASSLEGLEQFF
TRBD1	TRBV28	-	TRBJ1-5	TGTGCCAGCAGTCCTCACGCCGACACCGGGACAGGATATCAGCCCCAGCATTTT	CASSPHADTGTGYQPQHF
-	TRBV4-1	-	TRBJ1-5	TGCGCCAGCAGCCAAGAAGTCGAACAGAGAGATCAGCCCCAGCATTTT	CASSQEVEQRDQPQHF
TRBD2	TRBV25-1	-	TRBJ2-3	TGTGCCACCGCCGGGGGTGGCGGGGGGCGCACAGATACGCAGTATTTT	CATAGGGGGRTDTQYF
-	TRBV18	-	TRBJ2-3	TGTGCCAGCTCATTAGAGGACAGTGTGACGGATACGCAGTATTTT	CASSLEDSVTDTQYF
-	TRBV7-9	-	TRBJ2-7	TGTGCCAGCAGCCCAGGGCCCTACGAGCAGTACTTC	CASSPGPYEQYF
TRBD1	TRBV27	-	TRBJ1-5	TGTGCCAGCAGTCCCAAGGACAGGACCGATCAGCCCCAGCATTTT	CASSPKDRTDQPQHF
TRBD2	TRBV7-2	-	TRBJ2-2	TGTGCCAGCAGAAGACGAAGCGGGAGTCTCTCCGGGGAGCTGTTTTTT	CASRRRSGSLSGELFF
-	TRBV19	-	TRBJ1-3	TGTGCCAGTAGTATAGAACAAGGACGGCGAGCGGCCTCTGGAAACACCATATATTTT	CASSIEQGRRAASGNTIYF
TRBD1	TRBV6-6	-	TRBJ2-5	TGTGCCAGCAGTCTCCCGAAGGGGGCATACGAGACCCAGTACTTC	CASSLPKGAYETQYF
TRBD1	TRBV5-6	-	TRBJ2-5	TGTGCCAGCAGCTTAGGGGGCGCGTGGGAGACCCAGTACTTC	CASSLGGAWETQYF
-	TRBV7-9	-	TRBJ2-2	TGTGCCAGCAATAGGGCGGCAGGAGGGGTGCAGGGTAACACCGGGGAGCTGTTTTTT	CASNRAAGGVQGNTGELFF
TRBD1	TRBV7-6	-	TRBJ2-1	TGTGCCAGCAGCGTAAATACAGGGGCTTTTGAGCAGTTCTTC	CASSVNTGAFEQFF
-	TRBV19	-	TRBJ1-2	TGTGCCAGTAGTATGGGGGCAGGGGCTAACTATGGCTACACCTTC	CASSMGAGANYGYTF
TRBD1	TRBV5-6	-	TRBJ2-6	TGTGCCAGCAAAGGACAGGGAACTGGGGTTGGGGCCAACGTCCTGACTTTC	CASKGQGTGVGANVLTF
-	TRBV7-9	-	TRBJ2-3	TGTGCCAGCAGTCCTTACGGGAAGGCAGATACGCAGTATTTT	CASSPYGKADTQYF
TRBD2	TRBV18	-	TRBJ2-2	TGTGCCAGCTCACCCTTACTAGCGGGAGGGAGCTACACCGGGGAGCTGTTTTTT	CASSPLLAGGSYTGELFF
-	TRBV4-1	-	TRBJ1-1	TGCGCCAGCAGCCAGGTCGGGAGGCAAAGGCGGGGGAACCCTGAAGCTTTCTTT	CASSQVGRQRRGNPEAFF
-	TRBV28	once	TRBJ1-1	TGTGCCAGCAGTTTTCAGGGAAGGAACACTGAAGCTTTCTTT	CASSFQGRNTEAFF
TRBD2	TRBV6-5	-	TRBJ2-2	TGTGCCAGCAGTTACTTCGCGGGGGGGCCCGGGGAGCTGTTTTTT	CASSYFAGGPGELFF
TRBD1	TRBV5-1	-	TRBJ2-7	TGCGCCAGCAGCCCGGGACAGGGGCCGGCCTACGAGCAGTACTTC	CASSPGQGPAYEQYF
TRBD2	TRBV30	-	TRBJ2-1	TGTGCCTGGAGCCAGACTAGCGGGAGAAGTGAGCAGTTCTTC	CAWSQTSGRSEQFF
TRBD2	TRBV7-2	-	TRBJ2-3	TGTGCCAGCAGCTCCCAGCGGGAGGATAGCACAGATACGCAGTATTTT	CASSSQREDSTDTQYF
TRBD2	TRBV5-1	-	TRBJ2-5	TGCGCCAGCAGCTTGGGGCTAGCGGGAGGACAAGAGACCCAGTACTTC	CASSLGLAGGQETQYF
-	TRBV9	-	TRBJ1-2	TGTGCCAGCAGCCCTCAGTGGGGGGGCTATGGCTACACCTTC	CASSPQWGGYGYTF
-	TRBV7-9	-	TRBJ2-7	TGTGCCAGCAGCTCCGGACTGTCGAGCTCCTACGAGCAGTACTTC	CASSSGLSSSYEQYF
TRBD2	TRBV5-1	-	TRBJ2-2	TGCGCCAGCAGCGCTATACCGCGGGAGCTGGACACCGGGGAGCTGTTTTTT	CASSAIPRELDTGELFF
TRBD2	TRBV7-7	-	TRBJ2-1	TGTGCTAGCAGCCCCGGACTAGCCTACAATGAGCAGTTCTTC	CASSPGLAYNEQFF
TRBD1	TRBV6-5	-	TRBJ2-5	TGTGCCAGCAGTTACGGGACAGGGGGCGCCATGAAGACCCAGTACTTC	CASSYGTGGAMKTQYF
-	TRBV19	-	TRBJ1-1	TGTGCCAGTAGTATGGAGGCCTTGAACACTGAAGCTTTCTTT	CASSMEALNTEAFF
-	TRBV2	-	TRBJ2-1	TGTGCCAGCTCGAAGAGGGATTACAATGAGCAGTTCTTC	CASSKRDYNEQFF
TRBD2	TRBV11-3	-	TRBJ2-3	TGTGCCAGCAGCGCGAGCAAGGGACTAGCGGGGGGCCGAAGCACAGATACGCAGTATTTT	CASSASKGLAGGRSTDTQYF
-	TRBV28	-	TRBJ2-1	TGTGCCAGCAGTCCAGGGGCAAATGAGCAGTTCTTC	CASSPGANEQFF
TRBD2	TRBV6-4	-	TRBJ2-3	TGTGCCAGCAGTATCCTAGCGGGCGGGCCCACAGATACGCAGTATTTT	CASSILAGGPTDTQYF
-	TRBV6-6	-	TRBJ2-5	TGTGCCAGCAGTTACGGCACAGGGCTCCAAGAGACCCAGTACTTC	CASSYGTGLQETQYF